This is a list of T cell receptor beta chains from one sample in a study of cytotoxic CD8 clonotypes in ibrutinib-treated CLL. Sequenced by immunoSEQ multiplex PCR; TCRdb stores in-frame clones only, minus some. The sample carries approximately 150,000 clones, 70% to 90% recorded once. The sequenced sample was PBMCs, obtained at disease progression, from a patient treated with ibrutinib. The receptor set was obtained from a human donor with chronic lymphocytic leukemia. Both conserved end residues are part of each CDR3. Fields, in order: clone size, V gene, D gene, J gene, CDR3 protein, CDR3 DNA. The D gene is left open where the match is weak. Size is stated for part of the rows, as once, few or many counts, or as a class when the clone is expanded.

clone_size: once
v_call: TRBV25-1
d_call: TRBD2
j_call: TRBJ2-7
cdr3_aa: CASSESLAGRDEQYF
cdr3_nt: TGTGCCAGCAGTGAATCTCTAGCGGGGCGGGACGAGCAGTACTTC

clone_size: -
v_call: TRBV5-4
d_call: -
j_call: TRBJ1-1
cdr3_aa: CASSLTLWGNTEAFF
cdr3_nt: TGTGCCAGCAGCTTGACACTTTGGGGGAACACTGAAGCTTTCTTT

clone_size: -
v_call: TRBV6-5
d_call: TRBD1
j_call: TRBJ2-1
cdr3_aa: CASSWGQGARDEQFF
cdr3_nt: TGTGCCAGCAGTTGGGGACAGGGGGCGCGGGATGAGCAGTTCTTC

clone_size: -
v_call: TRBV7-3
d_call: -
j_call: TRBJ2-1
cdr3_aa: CASSPASYNEQFF
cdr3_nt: TGTGCCAGCAGCCCCGCCTCCTACAATGAGCAGTTCTTC

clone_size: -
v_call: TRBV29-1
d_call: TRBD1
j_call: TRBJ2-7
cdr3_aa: CSVETGGVYEQYF
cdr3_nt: TGCAGCGTTGAAACAGGGGGCGTCTACGAGCAGTACTTC

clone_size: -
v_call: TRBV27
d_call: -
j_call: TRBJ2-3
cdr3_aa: CASRSGGRDTQYF
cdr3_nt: TGTGCCAGCAGGTCCGGGGGTAGGGATACGCAGTATTTT

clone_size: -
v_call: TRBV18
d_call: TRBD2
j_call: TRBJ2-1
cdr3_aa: CASSPSTSGRVNEQFF
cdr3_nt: TGTGCCAGCTCGCCATCGACTAGCGGGAGGGTTAATGAGCAGTTCTTC

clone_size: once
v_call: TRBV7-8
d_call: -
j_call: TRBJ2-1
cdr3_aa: CASSLLGRGFINEQFF
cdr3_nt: TGTGCCAGCAGCTTATTGGGCAGGGGATTCATCAATGAGCAGTTCTTC

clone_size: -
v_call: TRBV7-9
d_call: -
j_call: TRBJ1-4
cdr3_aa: CASSLLGPAGGEKLFF
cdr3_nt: TGTGCCAGCAGCTTATTGGGTCCGGCCGGGGGTGAAAAACTGTTTTTT

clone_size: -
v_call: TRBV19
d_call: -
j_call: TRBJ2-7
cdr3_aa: CASSIEQGYEQYF
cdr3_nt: TGTGCCAGTAGTATAGAACAGGGTTACGAGCAGTACTTC

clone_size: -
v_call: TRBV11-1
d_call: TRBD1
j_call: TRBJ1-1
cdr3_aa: CASSDGQGVYTEAFF
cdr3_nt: TGTGCCAGCAGCGACGGACAGGGCGTGTACACTGAAGCTTTCTTT

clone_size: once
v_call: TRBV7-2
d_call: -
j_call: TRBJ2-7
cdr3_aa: CASSLGGTTQYF
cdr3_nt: TGTGCCAGCAGCTTAGGGGGAACCACCCAGTACTTC

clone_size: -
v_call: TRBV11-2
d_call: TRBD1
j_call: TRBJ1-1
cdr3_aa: CASSFQGAGGTEAFF
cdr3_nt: TGTGCCAGCAGCTTCCAGGGGGCAGGGGGGACTGAAGCTTTCTTT

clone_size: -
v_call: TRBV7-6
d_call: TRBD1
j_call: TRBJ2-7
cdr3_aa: CASSPTGPTSEQYF
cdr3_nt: TGTGCCAGCAGCCCGACAGGGCCAACCTCCGAGCAGTACTTC

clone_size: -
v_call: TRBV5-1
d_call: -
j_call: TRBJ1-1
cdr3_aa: CASSFGQSLRAEAFF
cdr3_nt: TGCGCCAGCAGCTTCGGCCAATCCCTTAGGGCTGAAGCTTTCTTT

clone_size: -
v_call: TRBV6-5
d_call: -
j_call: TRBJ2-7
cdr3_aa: CASTPWGKEGEQYF
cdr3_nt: TGTGCCAGCACCCCGTGGGGGAAGGAGGGCGAGCAGTACTTC

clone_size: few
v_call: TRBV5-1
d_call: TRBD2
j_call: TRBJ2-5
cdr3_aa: CASSLRTRGETQYF
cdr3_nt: TGCGCCAGCAGCTTAAGGACTAGAGGAGAGACCCAGTACTTC